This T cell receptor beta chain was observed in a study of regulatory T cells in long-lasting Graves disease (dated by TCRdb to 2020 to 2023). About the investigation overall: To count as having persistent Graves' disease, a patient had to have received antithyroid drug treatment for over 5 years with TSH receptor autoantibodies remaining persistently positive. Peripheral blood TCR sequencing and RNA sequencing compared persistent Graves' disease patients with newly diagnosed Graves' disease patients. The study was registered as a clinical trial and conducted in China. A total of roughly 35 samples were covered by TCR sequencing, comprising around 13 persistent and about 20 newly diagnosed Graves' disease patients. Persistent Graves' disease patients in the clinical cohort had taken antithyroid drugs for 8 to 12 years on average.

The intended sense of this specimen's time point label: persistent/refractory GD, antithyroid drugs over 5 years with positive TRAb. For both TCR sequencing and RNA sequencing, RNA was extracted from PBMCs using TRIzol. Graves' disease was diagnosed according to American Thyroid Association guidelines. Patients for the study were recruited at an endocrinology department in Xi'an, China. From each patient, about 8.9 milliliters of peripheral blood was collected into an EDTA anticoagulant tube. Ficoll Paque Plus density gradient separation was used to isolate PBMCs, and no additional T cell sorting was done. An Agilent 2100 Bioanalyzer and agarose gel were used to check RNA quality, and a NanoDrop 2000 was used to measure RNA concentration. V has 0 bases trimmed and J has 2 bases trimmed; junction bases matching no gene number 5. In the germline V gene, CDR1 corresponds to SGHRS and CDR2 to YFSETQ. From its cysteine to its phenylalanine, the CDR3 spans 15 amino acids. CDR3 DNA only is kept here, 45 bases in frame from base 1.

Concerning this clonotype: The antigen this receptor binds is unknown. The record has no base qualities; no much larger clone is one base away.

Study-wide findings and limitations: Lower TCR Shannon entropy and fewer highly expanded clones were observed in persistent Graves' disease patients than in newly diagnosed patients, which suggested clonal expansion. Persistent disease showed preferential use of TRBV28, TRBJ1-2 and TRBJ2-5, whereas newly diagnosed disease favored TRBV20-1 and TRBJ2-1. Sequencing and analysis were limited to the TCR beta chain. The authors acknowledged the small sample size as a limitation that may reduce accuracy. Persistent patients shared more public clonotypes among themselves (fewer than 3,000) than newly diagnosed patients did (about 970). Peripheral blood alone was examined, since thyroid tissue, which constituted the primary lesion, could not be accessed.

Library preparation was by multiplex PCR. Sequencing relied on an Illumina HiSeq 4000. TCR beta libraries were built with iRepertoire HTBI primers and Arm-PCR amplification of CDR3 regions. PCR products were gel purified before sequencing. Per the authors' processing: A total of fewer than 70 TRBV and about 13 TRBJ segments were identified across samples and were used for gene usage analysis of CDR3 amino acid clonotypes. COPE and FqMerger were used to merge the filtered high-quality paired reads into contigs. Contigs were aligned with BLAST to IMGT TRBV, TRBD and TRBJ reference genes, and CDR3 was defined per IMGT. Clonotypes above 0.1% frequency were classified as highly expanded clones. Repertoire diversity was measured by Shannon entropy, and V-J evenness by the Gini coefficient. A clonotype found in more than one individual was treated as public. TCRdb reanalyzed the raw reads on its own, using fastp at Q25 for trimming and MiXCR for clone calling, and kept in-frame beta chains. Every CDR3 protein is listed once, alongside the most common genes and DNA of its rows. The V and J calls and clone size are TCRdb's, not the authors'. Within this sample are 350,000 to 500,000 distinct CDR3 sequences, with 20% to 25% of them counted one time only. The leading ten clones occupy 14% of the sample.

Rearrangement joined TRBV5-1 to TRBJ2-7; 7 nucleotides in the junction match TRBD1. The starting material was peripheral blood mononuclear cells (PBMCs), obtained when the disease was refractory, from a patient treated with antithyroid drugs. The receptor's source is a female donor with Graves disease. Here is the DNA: TGCGCCAGCAGCTTGGCGGGGACAGAGCCCTACGAGCAGTACTTC. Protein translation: CASSLAGTEPYEQYF.